This T cell receptor (beta chain) came from a study of T cell responses to AZD1222 COVID-19 vaccine. Study-wide results and limits: The breadth and depth of Spike-specific TCRs increased once two AZD1222 doses had been given. Repertoire collection took place solely once the T cell response had peaked.

Sequencing used immunoSEQ multiplex PCR; TCRdb keeps in-frame clones, though not all of them. The repertoire holds tens of thousands of clones, with roughly nine tenths as singletons. Between the trimmed V and J ends, which lost 3 bases and 7 bases, there was a span of 15 bases. Looked up from germline, CDR1 is DFQATT and CDR2 is SNEGSKA (reference sequence). This CDR3 is 13 amino acids long. In the case of this clone: Antigen unknown.

The origin of this receptor is an adult in good health. The sample was peripheral blood, taken on day 0 of AZD1222 vaccination. The chain recombines TRBV20-1 with TRBJ1-2; no firm D call. This chain's CDR3 is CSASSVQRGGYTF. In nucleotides, the CDR3 is TGCAGTGCTAGTTCGGTCCAACGGGGTGGCTACACCTTC.